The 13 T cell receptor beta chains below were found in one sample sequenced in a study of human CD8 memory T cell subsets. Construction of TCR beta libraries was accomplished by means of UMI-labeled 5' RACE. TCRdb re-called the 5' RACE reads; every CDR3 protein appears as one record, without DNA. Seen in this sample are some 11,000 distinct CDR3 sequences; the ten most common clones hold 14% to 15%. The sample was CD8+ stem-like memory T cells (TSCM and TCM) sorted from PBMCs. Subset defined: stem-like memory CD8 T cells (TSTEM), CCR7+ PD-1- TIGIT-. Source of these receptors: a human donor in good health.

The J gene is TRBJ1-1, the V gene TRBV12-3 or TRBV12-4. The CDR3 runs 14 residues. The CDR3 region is CASSFGGRSTEAFF.

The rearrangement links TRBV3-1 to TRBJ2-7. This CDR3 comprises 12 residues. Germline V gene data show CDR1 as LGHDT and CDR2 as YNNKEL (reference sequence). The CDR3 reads CASSQDGNEQYF.

CDR3 loop: CASRKGDGELFF. This sequence joins TRBV6-1 and TRBJ2-2. Per the germline V gene, CDR1 is MNHNS and CDR2 is SASEGT. The CDR3 contains 12 residues.

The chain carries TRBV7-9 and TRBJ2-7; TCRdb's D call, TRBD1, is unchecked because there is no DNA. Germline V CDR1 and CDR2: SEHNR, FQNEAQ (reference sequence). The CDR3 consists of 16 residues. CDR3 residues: CASSLGRGTGVGEQYF.

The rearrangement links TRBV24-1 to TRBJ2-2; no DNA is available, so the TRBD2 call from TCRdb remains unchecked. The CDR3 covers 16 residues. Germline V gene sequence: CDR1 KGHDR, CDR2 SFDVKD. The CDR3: CATSDTSSGFAGELFF.

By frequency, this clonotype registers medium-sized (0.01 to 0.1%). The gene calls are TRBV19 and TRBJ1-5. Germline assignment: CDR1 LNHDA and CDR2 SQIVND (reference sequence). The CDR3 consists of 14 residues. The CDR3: CASSIRGYNQPQHF.

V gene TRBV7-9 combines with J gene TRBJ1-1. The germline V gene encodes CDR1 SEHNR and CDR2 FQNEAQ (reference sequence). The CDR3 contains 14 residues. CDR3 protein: CASSLGVGNTEAFF.

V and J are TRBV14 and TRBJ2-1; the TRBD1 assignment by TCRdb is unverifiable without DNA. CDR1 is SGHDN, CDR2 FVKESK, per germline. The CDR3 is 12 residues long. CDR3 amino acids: CASSQAPGAQFF.

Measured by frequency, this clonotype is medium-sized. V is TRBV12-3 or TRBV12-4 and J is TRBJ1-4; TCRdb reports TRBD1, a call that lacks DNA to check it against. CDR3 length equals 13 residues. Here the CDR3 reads CASTRTGNEKLFF.

The CDR3 here is CATASEGELFF. The V and J genes are TRBV24-1 and TRBJ2-2. This CDR3 has 11 residues. Germline CDR1 KGHDR, CDR2 SFDVKD.

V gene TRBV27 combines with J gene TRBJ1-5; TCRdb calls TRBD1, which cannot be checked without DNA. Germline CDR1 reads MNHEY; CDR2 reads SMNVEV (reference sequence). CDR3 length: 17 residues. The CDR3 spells CASSFKGDRVYNQPQHF.

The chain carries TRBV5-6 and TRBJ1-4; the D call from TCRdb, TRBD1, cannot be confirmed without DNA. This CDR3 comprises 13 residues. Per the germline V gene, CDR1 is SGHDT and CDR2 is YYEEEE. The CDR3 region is CASFDRSNEKLFF. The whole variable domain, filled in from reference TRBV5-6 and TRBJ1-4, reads DAGVTQSPTHLIKTRGQQVTLRCSPKSGHDTVSWYQQALGQGPQFIFQYYEEEERQRGNFPDRFSGHQFPNYSSELNVNALLLGDSALYLCASFDRSNEKLFFGSGTQLSVL.

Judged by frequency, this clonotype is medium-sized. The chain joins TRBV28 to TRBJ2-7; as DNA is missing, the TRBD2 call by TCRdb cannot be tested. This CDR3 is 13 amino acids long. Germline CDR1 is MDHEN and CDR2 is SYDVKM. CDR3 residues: CASSLQAGYEQYF.